These 8 T cell receptor beta chains were sequenced from one sample in a study of OX40 agonist ivuxolimab in advanced cancers. Clones were read by immunoSEQ multiplex PCR, and TCRdb kept only the in-frame ones, dropping some. The sample includes around 44,000 clones, approximately 83% of them seen just once. This material consisted of CD4+ or CD8+ T cells sorted from blood, taken in a trial of the OX40 agonist ivuxolimab. These TCRs come from an adult with an advanced solid tumor such as melanoma, head and neck, liver or kidney cancer.

The rearrangement uses TRBV25-1 and TRBJ2-3, with 8 bases identical to TRBD2. CDR1 and CDR2 from the germline V gene are MGHDK and SYGVNS. V dropped 3 bases and J dropped 1; count of bases not matched to a gene: 3. The CDR3 is made up of 15 amino acids. The CDR3 DNA reads TGTGCCAGCAGTGATACGGGGGGGGGCACAGATACGCAGTATTTT. Amino acid sequence: CASSDTGGGTDTQYF.

The chain uses TRBV5-4 and TRBJ2-5, with 10 bases that match TRBD2. Germline V gene sequence: CDR1 SGHNT, CDR2 YYREEE (reference sequence). The trim removed 4 bases at V and 4 bases at J, leaving 10 bases unmatched. The CDR3 extends over 16 amino acids. The CDR3 here is CASSPGGASGGETQYF. For the CDR3, the DNA is TGTGCCAGCAGCCCCGGTGGGGCTAGCGGGGGAGAGACCCAGTACTTC.

This clone was detected once. The rearrangement uses TRBV7-9 and TRBJ2-1, with TRBD2 matching 7 bases. This CDR3 is built from 17 residues. Unmatched junction bases numbered 10, after V lost 5 bases and J lost 0 bases. Germline lookup yields CDR1 SEHNR and CDR2 FQNEAQ (reference sequence). The CDR3 sequence is CASSLRTSLSSYNEQFF. The CDR3 coding sequence is TGTGCCAGCAGCCTCCGGACTAGTCTGAGCTCCTACAATGAGCAGTTCTTC.

The chain recombines TRBV2 with TRBJ2-4; 7 bases agree with TRBD1. V lost 7 bases and J lost 0; bases outside the gene matches: 3. CDR1 is SNHLY and CDR2 is FYNNEI in the germline V gene. The CDR3 totals 14 residues. CDR3 residues: CASKGTVAKNIQYF. In DNA form, the CDR3 reads TGTGCCAGCAAGGGGACAGTAGCCAAAAACATTCAGTACTTC.

The rearrangement joins TRBV7-2 to TRBJ1-6; D not resolved. Trimming cost V 1 base and J 12 bases, with 10 bases left between them. The CDR3 runs to 13 residues. CDR1 SGHTA and CDR2 FQGNSA come from the germline V gene. CDR3 sequence reads: CASSLGEGLPLHF. The DNA for the CDR3 is TGTGCCAGCAGCTTAGGGGAGGGCCTACCCCTCCACTTT.

The chain joins TRBV4-2 to TRBJ2-1, with 9 bases that match TRBD2. V lost 1 base, J lost 7 bases, and 14 bases stayed unmatched. Germline-derived CDR1 and CDR2 are LGHNA and YNFKEQ. CDR3 length: 18 residues. DNA for the CDR3: TGTGCCAGCAGCCAAGTTGCGGGGGGGCAGGTTGGGATAAATGAGCAGTTCTTC. Translating it yields CASSQVAGGQVGINEQFF.

The chain is built from TRBV27 and TRBJ1-6; possible D gene TRBD1, 6 bases. V lost 2 bases to trimming and J lost 8 bases, with 13 bases between them. Germline V gene data show CDR1 as MNHEY and CDR2 as SMNVEV (reference sequence). The length of the CDR3 is 15 residues. The CDR3 DNA sequence: TGTGCCAGCAGTTTAGACGCAGGGGATCATTCACCCCTCCACTTT. Translating gives CASSLDAGDHSPLHF.

The chain couples TRBV30 to TRBJ1-2, with 7 nucleotides matching TRBD1. Germline V gives CDR1 GTSNPN, CDR2 SVGIG (reference sequence). CDR3 length equals 14 residues. J was trimmed by 2 bases and V by 8 bases; bases with no gene match: 11. CDR3 DNA: TGTGCCAGCGACAGGGCGATCGGCAACTATGGCTACACCTTC. Residues: CASDRAIGNYGYTF.